The present T cell receptor (beta chain) was sequenced within a study of radiotherapy plus CTLA-4 blockade in lung cancer. Study as a whole: Across the patients, objective responses occurred in about 18%, and disease control in 31%.

This CDR3 is 15 amino acids long. The V gene lost 0 bases and the J gene lost 2 bases, with 10 bases spanning the gap. The V gene's germline CDR1 is SGHRS and CDR2 YFSETQ. Concerning this clone itself: Antigen unknown.

Method: immunoSEQ multiplex PCR; TCRdb's copy keeps in-frame clones and lacks some. The table has tens of thousands of clones, over 60% seen once. Overall study results and limits: In blood, tumor-derived TCR clones expanded after radiotherapy plus ipilimumab.

The specimen was peripheral blood, collected from a patient treated with radiotherapy plus ipilimumab. The clonotype was recovered from a human donor with non-small cell lung cancer that progressed on radiotherapy plus ipilimumab. The J gene is TRBJ2-3, the V gene TRBV5-1; D gene ambiguous. The CDR3 protein is CASSLAKPVTDTQYF. CDR3 nucleotide sequence: TGCGCCAGCAGCTTGGCCAAACCCGTCACAGATACGCAGTATTTT.